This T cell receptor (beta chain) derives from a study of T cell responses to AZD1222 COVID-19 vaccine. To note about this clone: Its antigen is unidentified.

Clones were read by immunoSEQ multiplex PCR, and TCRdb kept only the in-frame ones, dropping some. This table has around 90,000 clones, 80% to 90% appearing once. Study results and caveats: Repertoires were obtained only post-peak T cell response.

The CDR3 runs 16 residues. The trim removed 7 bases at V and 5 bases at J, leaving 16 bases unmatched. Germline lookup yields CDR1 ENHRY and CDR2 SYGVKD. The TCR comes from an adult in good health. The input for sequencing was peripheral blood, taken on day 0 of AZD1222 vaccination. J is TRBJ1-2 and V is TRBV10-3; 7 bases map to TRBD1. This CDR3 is CAINPQGDQPIYGYTF. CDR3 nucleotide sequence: TGTGCCATCAATCCCCAGGGGGACCAACCTATATATGGCTACACCTTC.